Shown below are 18 T cell receptor beta chains from a single sample sequenced in a study of spatial heterogeneity in lung cancer. Study-wide results and limits: Tracking of tumor mutation counts was seen in expanded intratumoral alpha and beta TCR counts.

Antigens for these TCRs are unknown. Time point given: sample taken at primary tumor resection. MiXCR, applied by TCRdb to the 5' RACE reads, yields one record per CDR3 protein. The sample lists 20,000 to 25,000 distinct CDR3 sequences, roughly 6.5% occurring once. The source was lung tumor tissue, collected at surgery. Every receptor here comes from a male donor with early-stage non-small cell lung cancer.

Regarding this clonotype: A read error may explain this, as a much larger clone is one base away. The chain links TRBV24-1 to TRBJ2-1; D ambiguous. Looked up from germline, CDR1 is KGHDR and CDR2 is SFDVKD. This CDR3 is built from 13 residues. DNA of the CDR3: TGTGTCACCAGTGCCCTCGCTAACAAGAAGCAGTTCTTC. Encoded protein: CVTSALANKKQFF.

This clonotype was seen many times. V is TRBV7-9 and J is TRBJ2-7, with D possibly TRBD2 on 5 matching bases. Between the trimmed V and J ends, which lost 4 bases and 3 bases, there was a span of 16 bases. The CDR3 has 15 amino acids. Germline-derived CDR1 and CDR2 are SEHNR and FQNEAQ (reference sequence). CDR3 coding DNA: TGTGCCAGCAGCTCAGTCCCAGCGGCGGGCTACGAGCAGTACTTC. Its protein product is CASSSVPAAGYEQYF.

This clonotype was seen repeatedly, ten times or more. In nucleotides, the CDR3 is TGTGCCAGCAGTTATACAGGGAGAAACATTCAGTACTTC. Protein product: CASSYTGRNIQYF. This rearrangement joins TRBV28 to TRBJ2-4, with D maybe TRBD1 (6 bases). The V and J ends lost 4 bases and 6 bases respectively, with 10 bases between them. The CDR3 sequence is 13 residues long. Per germline, CDR1 MDHEN and CDR2 SYDVKM.

This clonotype has a count of ten or more. V and J are TRBV24-1 and TRBJ2-5, with unresolved D. Trimming left V 4 bases short and J 2 bases short, with 13 bases between. The CDR3 is 15 residues long. CDR1 and CDR2 from the germline V gene are KGHDR and SFDVKD. The CDR3 region has the DNA TGTGCCACCAGTGACCCCCGGGCCCTGCAAGAGACCCAGTACTTC. Translating it yields CATSDPRALQETQYF.

This clonotype has a count of ten or more. The rearrangement uses TRBV29-1 and TRBJ1-1, with 7 nucleotides matching TRBD1. This CDR3 has 13 amino acids. V was clipped by 8 bases and J by 3 bases; unmatched bases: 9. The germline CDR1 and CDR2 sequences are SQVTM and ANQGSEA. CDR3 region: CSLSGQADTEAFF. CDR3 nucleotides: TGCAGCCTTTCAGGACAGGCGGACACTGAAGCTTTCTTT.

In DNA, the CDR3 is TGTGCCTGGAGTGTACGGGACAGGGGGAATTCACCCCTCCACTTT. It translates to CAWSVRDRGNSPLHF. The chain is built from TRBV30 and TRBJ1-6, with TRBD1 identical over 11 bases. Looked up from germline, CDR1 is GTSNPN and CDR2 is SVGIG (reference sequence). The V and J ends lost 0 bases and 7 bases, in that order; junction bases with no gene match: 2. The CDR3 spans 15 residues.

This clonotype was picked up many times. The V and J genes are TRBV20-1 and TRBJ2-3; 10 bases map to TRBD1. Germline lookup yields CDR1 DFQATT and CDR2 SNEGSKA (reference sequence). The CDR3 is 15 amino acids. J lost 3 bases, V lost 5 bases, and 8 bases had no gene match. CDR3 in amino acids: CSAQDRDRGTDTQYF. The CDR3 bases are TGCAGTGCTCAGGACCGGGACAGGGGAACAGATACGCAGTATTTT.

The V and J genes are TRBV6-2 or TRBV6-3 and TRBJ2-3; D remains ambiguous. Trimming took off 7 bases at V and 4 bases at J, with 21 bases between the two ends. Germline V gives CDR1 MNHEY, CDR2 SVGEGT. The length of the CDR3 is 16 residues. For the CDR3, the DNA is TGTGCCAGCATTAATGGTCCCTTGAGGATGGCAGATACGCAGTATTTT. Amino acid sequence: CASINGPLRMADTQYF.

This clonotype has at least ten counts. This sequence joins TRBV20-1 and TRBJ2-1; D might be TRBD2 (6 bases). V was shortened by 3 bases and J by 0 bases, with 27 bases between the two germline ends. This CDR3 has 20 residues. Per the germline V gene, CDR1 is DFQATT and CDR2 is SNEGSKA (reference sequence). Here the CDR3 reads CSASPLELAYQLSSYNEQFF. DNA for the CDR3: TGCAGTGCTAGTCCCCTGGAGCTAGCGTACCAACTTAGCTCCTACAATGAGCAGTTCTTC.

This clonotype was counted ten times or more. The V call is TRBV20-1, the J call TRBJ1-1; TRBD1 matches 7 bases. V lost 2 bases and J lost 6; bases outside the gene matches: 6. CDR1 is DFQATT and CDR2 is SNEGSKA in the germline V gene (reference sequence). The CDR3 spans 13 residues. This CDR3 is CSARRDREAEAFF. The CDR3 DNA follows: TGCAGTGCTAGAAGAGACAGGGAGGCTGAAGCTTTCTTT.

The chain links TRBV6-6 to TRBJ2-1; D gene ambiguous. The CDR3 consists of 12 residues. The germline V gene encodes CDR1 MNHNY and CDR2 SVGAGI (reference sequence). Trimming removed 2 bases at V and 4 bases at J, with 3 bases between. The CDR3 DNA reads TGTGCCAGCAGTTACCTTTACAATGAGCAGTTCTTC. Amino acid sequence: CASSYLYNEQFF.

This clonotype was seen ten or more times. This rearrangement joins TRBV2 to TRBJ1-6, with 7 bases aligning to TRBD1. The germline V gene has CDR1 SNHLY and CDR2 FYNNEI. This CDR3 is built from 14 residues. J gave up 10 bases and V 5 bases, and 8 bases lay outside the gene matches. CDR3 coding DNA: TGTGCCAGCAGTCGCACAGGGGAGGAATCACCCCTCCACTTT. Its translation is CASSRTGEESPLHF.

This clonotype was seen many times. The chain couples TRBV5-1 to TRBJ2-1; tentatively, D is TRBD2 (5 bases). The length of the CDR3 is 14 residues. Trimming cost V 0 bases and J 7 bases, with 11 bases left between them. Germline CDR1 and CDR2: SGHRS and YFSETQ. CDR3 residues: CASSLGARDNEQFF. CDR3 in DNA: TGCGCCAGCAGCTTGGGAGCCCGGGATAATGAGCAGTTCTTC.

This clonotype has ten or more counts. The chain is built from TRBV4-3 and TRBJ2-7, with 9 nucleotides matching TRBD1. CDR1 and CDR2 (germline): LGHNA, YSLEER. The CDR3 consists of 15 residues. Trimming took 4 bases from V and 4 from J; bases not matched to a gene: 8. The DNA of the CDR3 is TGCGCCAGCAGCCTCGAGGTACAGGGGGCTTACGAGCAGTACTTC. Residues: CASSLEVQGAYEQYF.

This clonotype was seen repeatedly, ten times or more. This chain uses TRBV12-3 or TRBV12-4 with TRBJ2-7, with a tentative D call TRBD2 (5 bases). Trimming removed 5 bases from V and 5 bases from J, with 16 bases in between. The CDR3 covers 14 residues. The CDR3 loop reads CASSRGPGTHEQYF. CDR3 nucleotides: TGTGCCAGCAGTCGAGGACCGGGAACGCACGAGCAGTACTTC.

This clonotype was seen repeatedly, ten times or more. The chain carries TRBV6-2 or TRBV6-3 and TRBJ2-7; D gene uncertain. This CDR3 is 10 amino acids long. The germline V gene encodes CDR1 MNHEY and CDR2 SVGEGT. Trimming stripped 8 bases from V and 3 bases from J, with 5 bases between. The CDR3 sequence: CASGYYEQYF. The DNA of the CDR3 is TGTGCCAGCGGCTACTACGAGCAGTACTTC.

In its sample, this clonotype was seen a few times. The V gene is TRBV7-2, the J gene TRBJ1-1; no clear D gene. Germline values: CDR1 SGHTA, CDR2 FQGNSA. This CDR3 has 14 amino acids. V was cut by 5 bases and J by 5 bases, with 15 bases left in between. The CDR3 sequence is CASSPDRWGTEAFF. The CDR3 coding sequence is TGTGCCAGCAGCCCCGACCGGTGGGGTACTGAAGCTTTCTTT.

This clonotype is large. The V gene is TRBV12-3 or TRBV12-4, the J gene TRBJ1-1; the D gene is possibly TRBD1 (5 bases). This CDR3 has 15 residues. The V end was cut by 4 bases, the J end by 1 base, with 13 bases between. Written as DNA, the CDR3 is TGTGCCAGCAGTTACAGACAGAACGCGAACACTGAAGCTTTCTTT. Translating gives CASSYRQNANTEAFF.